Sequencing of this T cell receptor beta chain was carried out in a study of blood T cells in healthy people across ages. General study findings and limits: Underestimates were what the diversity estimates from one million T cells were considered to be. Observed TCR beta diversity per million T cells went down as age went up. This fall followed a roughly linear course with age.

V lost 3 bases to trimming and J lost 3 bases, with 16 bases between them. The CDR3 runs 16 residues. Next came a second PCR, run for about 6 to 12 cycles, which used a sample-barcoded 5' primer along with a J-beta primer mix. From the 5' RACE reads, TCRdb called clonotypes with MiXCR, one entry per CDR3 protein. In the table there are 1.5 million to 2 million distinct CDR3 sequences, roughly 50% of which are singletons. Of note for this clonotype: Its antigen remains unknown.

The sequencing input was blood. The origin of this receptor is a woman in her thirties or forties in good health. V is TRBV12-3 or TRBV12-4 and J is TRBJ2-3; D is ambiguous. In DNA form, the CDR3 reads TGTGCCAGCAGTTTTGGGGTGGCCCCGGCGACAGATACGCAGTATTTT. It translates to CASSFGVAPATDTQYF.